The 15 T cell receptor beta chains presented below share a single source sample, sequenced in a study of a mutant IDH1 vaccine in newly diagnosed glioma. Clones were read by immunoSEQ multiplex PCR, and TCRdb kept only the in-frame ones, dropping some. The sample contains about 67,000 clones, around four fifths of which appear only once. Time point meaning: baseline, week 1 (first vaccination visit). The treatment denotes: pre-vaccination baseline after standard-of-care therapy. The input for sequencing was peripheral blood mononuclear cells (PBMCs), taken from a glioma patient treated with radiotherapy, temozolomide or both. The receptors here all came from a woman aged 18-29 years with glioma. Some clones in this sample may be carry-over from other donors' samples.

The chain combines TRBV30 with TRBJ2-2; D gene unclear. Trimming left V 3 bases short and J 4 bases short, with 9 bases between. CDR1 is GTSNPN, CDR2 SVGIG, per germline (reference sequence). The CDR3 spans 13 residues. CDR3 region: CAWRTDFTGELFF. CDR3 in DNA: TGTGCCTGGAGGACCGATTTCACCGGGGAGCTGTTTTTT. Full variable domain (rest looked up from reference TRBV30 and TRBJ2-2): SQTIHQWPATLVQPVGSPLSLECTVEGTSNPNLYWYRQAAGRGLQLLFYSVGIGQISSEVPQNLSASRPQDRQFILSSKKLLLSDSGFYLCAWRTDFTGELFFGEGSRLTVL.

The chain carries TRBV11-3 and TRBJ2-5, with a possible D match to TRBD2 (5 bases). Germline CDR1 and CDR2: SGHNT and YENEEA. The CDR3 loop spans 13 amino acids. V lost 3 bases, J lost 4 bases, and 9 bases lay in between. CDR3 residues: CASSFGSRETQYF. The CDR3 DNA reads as TGTGCCAGCAGCTTTGGGAGCAGAGAGACCCAGTACTTC.

The CDR3 protein is CASSEGSGSFSEQFF. Written as DNA, the CDR3 is TGTGCCAGCAGTGAAGGTAGCGGGAGTTTTAGTGAGCAGTTCTTC. The chain links TRBV25-1 to TRBJ2-1, with 9 positions matching TRBD2. CDR1 is MGHDK, CDR2 SYGVNS, per germline. The CDR3 covers 15 residues. J gave up 9 bases and V 2 bases, and 8 bases lay outside the gene matches.

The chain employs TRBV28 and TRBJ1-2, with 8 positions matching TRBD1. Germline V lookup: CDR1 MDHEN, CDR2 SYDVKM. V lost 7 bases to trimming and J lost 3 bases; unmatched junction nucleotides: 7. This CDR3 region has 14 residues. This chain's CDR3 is CASTGQGPYYGYTF. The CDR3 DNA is TGTGCCAGCACTGGACAGGGACCTTACTATGGCTACACCTTC.

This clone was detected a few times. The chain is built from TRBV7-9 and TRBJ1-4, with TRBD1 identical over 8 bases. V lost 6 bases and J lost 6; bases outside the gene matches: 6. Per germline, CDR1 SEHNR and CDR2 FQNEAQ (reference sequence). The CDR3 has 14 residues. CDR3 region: CASRTGGVDEKLFF. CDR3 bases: TGTGCCAGCAGAACAGGGGGAGTTGATGAAAAACTGTTTTTT.

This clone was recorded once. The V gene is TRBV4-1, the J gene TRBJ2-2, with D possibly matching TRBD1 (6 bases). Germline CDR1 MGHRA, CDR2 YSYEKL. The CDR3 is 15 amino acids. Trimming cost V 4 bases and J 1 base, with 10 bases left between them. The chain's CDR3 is CASSLGQMNTGELFF. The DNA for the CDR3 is TGCGCCAGCAGCCTCGGACAGATGAACACCGGGGAGCTGTTTTTT.

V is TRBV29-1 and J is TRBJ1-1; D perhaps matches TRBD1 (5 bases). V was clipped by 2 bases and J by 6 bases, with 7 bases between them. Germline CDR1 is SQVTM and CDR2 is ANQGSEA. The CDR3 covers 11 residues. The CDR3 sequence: CSVEWGSEAFF. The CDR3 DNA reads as TGCAGCGTTGAATGGGGGTCTGAAGCTTTCTTT. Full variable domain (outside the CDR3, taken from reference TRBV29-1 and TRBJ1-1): SAVISQKPSRDICQRGTSLTIQCQVDSQVTMMFWYRQQPGQSLTLIATANQGSEATYESGFVIDKFPISRPNLTFSTLTVSNMSPEDSSIYLCSVEWGSEAFFGQGTRLTVV.

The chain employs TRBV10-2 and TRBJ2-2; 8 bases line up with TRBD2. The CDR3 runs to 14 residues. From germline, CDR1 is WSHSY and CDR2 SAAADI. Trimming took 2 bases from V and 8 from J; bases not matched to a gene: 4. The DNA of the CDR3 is TGCGCCAGCAGTGAGATAGCGGGGCGAGGGGAGCTGTTTTTT. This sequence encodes CASSEIAGRGELFF.

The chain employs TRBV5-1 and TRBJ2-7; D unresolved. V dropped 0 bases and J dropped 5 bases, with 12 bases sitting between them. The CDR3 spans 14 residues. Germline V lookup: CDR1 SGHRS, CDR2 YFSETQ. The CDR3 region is CASSLGALGHEQYF. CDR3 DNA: TGCGCCAGCAGCTTGGGGGCGCTGGGCCACGAGCAGTACTTC.

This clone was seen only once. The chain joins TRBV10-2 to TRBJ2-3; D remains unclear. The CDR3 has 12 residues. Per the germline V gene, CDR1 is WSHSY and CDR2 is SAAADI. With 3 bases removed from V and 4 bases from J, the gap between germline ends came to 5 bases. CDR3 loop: CASSEVADTQYF. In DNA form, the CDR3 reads TGCGCCAGCAGTGAAGTGGCAGATACGCAGTATTTT.

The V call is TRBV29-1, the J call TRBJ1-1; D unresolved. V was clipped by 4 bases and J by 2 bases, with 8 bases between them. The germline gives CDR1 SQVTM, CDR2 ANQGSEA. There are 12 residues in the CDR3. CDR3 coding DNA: TGCAGCGTTGCGGGAGTAAACACTGAAGCTTTCTTT. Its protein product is CSVAGVNTEAFF.

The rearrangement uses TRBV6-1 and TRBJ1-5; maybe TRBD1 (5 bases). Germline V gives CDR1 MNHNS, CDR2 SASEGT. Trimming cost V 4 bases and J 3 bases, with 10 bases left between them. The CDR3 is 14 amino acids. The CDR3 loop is CASSVQGTNQPQHF. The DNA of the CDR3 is TGTGCCAGCAGTGTCCAGGGTACCAATCAGCCCCAGCATTTT.

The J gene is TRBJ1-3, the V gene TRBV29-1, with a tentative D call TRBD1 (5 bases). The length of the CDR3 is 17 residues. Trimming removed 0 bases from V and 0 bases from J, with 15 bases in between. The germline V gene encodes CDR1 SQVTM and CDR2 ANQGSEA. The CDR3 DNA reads TGCAGCGTTGAAGATGGGTGGGGCAGGAGCTCTGGAAACACCATATATTTT. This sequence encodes CSVEDGWGRSSGNTIYF.

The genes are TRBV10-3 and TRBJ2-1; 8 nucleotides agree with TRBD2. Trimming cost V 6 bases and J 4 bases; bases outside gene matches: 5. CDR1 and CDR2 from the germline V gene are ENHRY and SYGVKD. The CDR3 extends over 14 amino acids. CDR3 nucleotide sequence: TGTGCCATCAGGACTAGCGTCGATTACAATGAGCAGTTCTTC. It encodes CAIRTSVDYNEQFF.

CDR3: CSVIGLQETQYF. CDR3 nucleotides: TGCAGCGTTATAGGGCTCCAAGAGACCCAGTACTTC. V is TRBV29-1 and J is TRBJ2-5; D unresolved. Germline-derived CDR1 and CDR2 are SQVTM and ANQGSEA. There are 12 residues in the CDR3. V lost 5 bases to trimming and J lost 1 base, with 8 bases between them.